This T cell receptor beta chain derives from a study of T cells in localized non-small cell lung cancer. Libraries were prepared by immunoSEQ multiplex PCR; TCRdb keeps only in-frame clonotypes and omits some of them. The repertoire holds tens of thousands of clones, around nine tenths seen once, with 7.1% in the top ten. CDR3 size: 16 residues. Per the germline V gene, CDR1 is SGHRS and CDR2 is YFSETQ. V lost 4 bases to trimming and J lost 9 bases; unmatched junction nucleotides: 10. The input for sequencing was peripheral blood, taken before any cancer treatment. V and J are TRBV5-1 and TRBJ1-6, with TRBD1 matching 10 bases. This receptor was obtained from a female donor older than 55 with stage I lung adenocarcinoma. The CDR3 DNA reads TGCGCCAGCAGCAGAGAGGGACAGGGGCATCGTTCACCCCTCCACTTT. Protein: CASSREGQGHRSPLHF.